Following are 8 T cell receptor beta chains from one sample sequenced in a study of CD8 T cells in ankylosing spondylitis. TCRdb processed the 5' RACE reads anew with MiXCR; each CDR3 protein has one entry. This sample has 200,000 or so distinct CDR3 sequences, with over 15% found just once. Sequencing was done on a sample of blood, either unsorted or a sorted T cell fraction (not recorded which). The receptor set was obtained from a male donor aged 5 to 29 with ankylosing spondylitis or in good health (not recorded which).

The chain carries TRBV11-1 and TRBJ2-1; D unclear. This CDR3 has 12 amino acids. The V and J ends lost 6 bases and 9 bases respectively, with 12 bases between them. Germline V gene lookup returns CDR1 SGHAT and CDR2 FQDESV (reference sequence). The CDR3 DNA sequence: TGTGCCAGCAGTCCGCAATCCCGTGAGCAGTTCTTC. Its translation is CASSPQSREQFF.

The rearrangement joins TRBV3-1 to TRBJ2-1; D remains unclear. The CDR3 runs 12 residues. Germline V gives CDR1 LGHDT, CDR2 YNNKEL (reference sequence). The V and J ends lost 2 bases and 15 bases respectively, with 14 bases between them. Written as DNA, the CDR3 is TGTGCCAGCAGCCAAAAAGGAAGGGCCCCGTTCTTC. The encoded protein is CASSQKGRAPFF.

This clonotype was recorded only once. V and J are TRBV29-1 and TRBJ1-2; tentatively, D is TRBD1 (6 bases). The germline V and J ends were trimmed by 4 bases and 3 bases, with 15 bases remaining between them. This CDR3 is built from 14 residues. Germline lookup yields CDR1 SQVTM and CDR2 ANQGSEA. DNA of the CDR3: TGCAGCGTTGCCAATGACAGGTCCGACTATGGCTACACCTTC. It specifies CSVANDRSDYGYTF.

This clonotype was detected ten times or more. The CDR3 DNA reads as TGTGCCAGCTCACCATGGGACAGCAATCAGCCCCAGCATTTT. Amino acids: CASSPWDSNQPQHF. This chain uses TRBV18 with TRBJ1-5; tentative D call: TRBD1 (5 bases). The V and J ends lost 2 bases and 1 base respectively, with 6 bases between them. Germline V CDR1 and CDR2: KGHSH, LQKENI. CDR3 size: 14 residues.

This clonotype was counted at least ten times. This chain joins TRBV12-3 or TRBV12-4 and TRBJ2-3; 9 bases fit TRBD2. This CDR3 is built from 16 residues. After removal of 3 bases from V and 6 bases from J, the junction contained 10 bases not matched to a gene. The chain's CDR3 is CASSFLPSGMGDTQYF. For the CDR3, the DNA is TGTGCCAGCAGTTTTCTTCCTAGCGGGATGGGGGATACGCAGTATTTT.

This clonotype has a count of ten or more. The rearrangement links TRBV12-3 or TRBV12-4 to TRBJ2-5; D may be TRBD2 (5 bases). The length of the CDR3 is 14 residues. Trimming pared 6 bases from V and 5 bases from J, leaving 16 bases between. The CDR3 nucleotides are TGTGCCAGCAGACTTGGACGGCGGGCGGAGACCCAGTACTTC. Translating gives CASRLGRRAETQYF.

There are many counts of this clonotype. The chain is built from TRBV12-3 or TRBV12-4 and TRBJ2-2, with TRBD2 matching 8 bases. J was trimmed by 1 base and V by 6 bases; bases with no gene match: 10. The CDR3 loop spans 17 amino acids. For the CDR3, the DNA is TGTGCCAGCAGGGCCTACACTAGCGGCCAGAACACCGGGGAGCTGTTTTTT. Protein product: CASRAYTSGQNTGELFF.

This chain connects TRBV24-1 to TRBJ2-1; D is possibly TRBD2 (6 bases). Germline V gene lookup returns CDR1 KGHDR and CDR2 SFDVKD. The CDR3 extends over 15 amino acids. The V end was cut by 2 bases, the J end by 10 bases, with 17 bases between. CDR3 loop: CATSDSSVLVGEQFF. The CDR3 region has the DNA TGTGCCACCAGTGATTCTAGCGTCCTTGTTGGAGAGCAGTTCTTC.